This paragraph covers one TCR beta chain sequence. Germline values: CDR1 SGHTA, CDR2 FQGNSA. Trimming took off 5 bases at V and 3 bases at J, with 14 bases between the two ends. The CDR3 sequence is 14 residues long. These data are taken from a study of blood T cell repertoires in COVID-19. Authors' methods: Using reference gene primer amplification, nucleated cell counts were estimated. Using immunoSEQ multiplex PCR, the repertoire was profiled, and TCRdb retains in-frame clones only, with some absent. That table supplies the V and J calls and clone size; D and trimming were determined from the DNA. This table holds roughly 160,000 clones, around 83% found once.

The V gene is TRBV7-2, the J gene TRBJ2-7; a possible D gene is TRBD2 (5 bases). The sample comprised peripheral blood. The receptor was isolated from a man in his fifties or sixties with active or convalescent COVID-19. CDR3 nucleotides: TGTGCCAGCAGCCCGCGGACGGGGAACTACGAGCAGTACTTC. This encodes CASSPRTGNYEQYF.